This T cell receptor (beta chain) was recorded in a study of cytomegalovirus exposure and HLA in healthy donors. Trimming pared 4 bases from V and 8 bases from J, leaving 11 bases between. This CDR3 has 13 residues. Germline V lookup: CDR1 MGHRA, CDR2 YSYEKL. Study-level results: Exclusion as indistinguishable affected some V segments, including TRBV6-2 and TRBV6-3.

As regards this clone: What it recognizes is unknown.

Primers included in the PCR were 60 Vbeta and 13 Jbeta primers. Assay used: immunoSEQ multiplex PCR; TCRdb lists only in-frame clones, some missing. The sample lists under 60,000 clones; approximately 80% were seen once. The clonotype was recovered from a man aged 50 to 59 in good health and CMV-seronegative. Sequencing was done on a sample of PBMCs. The chain joins TRBV4-1 to TRBJ1-4, with a weak D call TRBD1 (5 bases). CDR3 amino acids: CASSLPGLEKLFF. The CDR3 nucleotides are TGCGCCAGCAGCCTTCCGGGACTCGAAAAACTGTTTTTT.